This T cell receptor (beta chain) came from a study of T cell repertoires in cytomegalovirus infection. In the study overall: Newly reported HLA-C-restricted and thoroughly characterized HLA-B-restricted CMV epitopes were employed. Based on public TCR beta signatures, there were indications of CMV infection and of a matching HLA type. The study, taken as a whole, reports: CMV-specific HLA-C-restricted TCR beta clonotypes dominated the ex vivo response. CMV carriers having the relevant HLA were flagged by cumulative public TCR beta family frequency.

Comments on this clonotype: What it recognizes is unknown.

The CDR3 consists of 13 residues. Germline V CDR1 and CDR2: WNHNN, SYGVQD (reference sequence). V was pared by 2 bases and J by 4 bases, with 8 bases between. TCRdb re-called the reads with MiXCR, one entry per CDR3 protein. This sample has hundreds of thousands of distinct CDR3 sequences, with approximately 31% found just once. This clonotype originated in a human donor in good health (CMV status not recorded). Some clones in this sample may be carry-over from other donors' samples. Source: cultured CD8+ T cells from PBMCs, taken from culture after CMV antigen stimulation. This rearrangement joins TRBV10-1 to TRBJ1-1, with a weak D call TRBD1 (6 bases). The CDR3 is CASSERGTTEAFF. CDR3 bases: TGCGCCAGCAGTGAGAGGGGGACCACTGAAGCTTTCTTT.